This record concerns one TCR beta chain sequence. Its cognate antigen is unknown. The source of the sample is a study of tissue T cells after allogeneic stem cell transplantation. CDR1 MNHNS and CDR2 SASEGT come from the germline V gene. CDR3 size: 13 residues. The V end was cut by 0 bases, the J end by 4 bases, with 7 bases between. Regarding the study as a whole: Only a limited share of tissue TCRs appeared in blood or spleen. Some tissue clones might be persisting host cells; their alloreactivity or antigen specificity was not determined. Across patients, clones rarely overlapped, yet motif clusters were shared tissue-specifically.

TCRdb's copy holds only in-frame clones and misses some; the assay was immunoSEQ multiplex PCR. This table holds roughly 4,200 clones, about two thirds found once. Autopsy tissues included GI tract, liver, skin and lymphoid organs. This material consisted of tissue from the esophagus, taken at autopsy. The sequence was collected from a female donor older than 55 with lung cancer. The rearrangement links TRBV6-1 to TRBJ2-7; D call uncertain. The CDR3 nucleotides are TGTGCCAGCAGTGAAGCAGGGCAATACGAGCAGTACTTC. It translates to CASSEAGQYEQYF.